This TCR beta chain was captured in a study of CD8 T cells in ankylosing spondylitis. With 6 bases clipped from V and 3 bases from J, the junction kept 8 bases outside the gene matches. CDR1 and CDR2 from the germline V gene are MNHNS and SASEGT. The CDR3 length is 16 residues. There are a few counts of this clonotype. Its antigen is unknown. TCRdb reprocessed the 5' RACE reads via MiXCR and lists one record per CDR3 protein. The sample records hundreds of thousands of distinct CDR3 sequences, approximately 10% being singletons. Study results and caveats: Disease-associated clonotypes exhibited CD8+ identity and were relatively infrequent in peripheral blood. What appeared characteristic of ankylosing spondylitis blood was a TCR beta motif of seven to nine highly homologous variants.

The material sequenced was blood, either unsorted or a sorted T cell fraction (not recorded which). This clonotype originated in a male donor with ankylosing spondylitis. The V and J genes are TRBV6-1 and TRBJ2-1, with TRBD2 matching 10 bases. The CDR3 sequence: CASSVRGTSVYNEQFF. The CDR3 nucleotides are TGTGCCAGCAGCGTGAGGGGGACTAGCGTCTACAATGAGCAGTTCTTC.